This T cell receptor beta chain emerged from a study of blood T cell repertoires in COVID-19. Study summary: Donors in the United States, Italy and Spain gave samples during acute or convalescent COVID-19. From T cells, B-cell-depleted T cells, or PBMCs came the material, which was cDNA or gDNA.

Patients in Seattle were enrolled during active infection, then followed longitudinally. This CDR3 is 15 amino acids long. V lost 1 base and J 2 bases, leaving 12 bases between the germline ends. Germline V lookup: CDR1 SGHRS, CDR2 YFSETQ. This clone has only one observation. Assay used: immunoSEQ multiplex PCR; TCRdb lists only in-frame clones, some missing. The table has around 170,000 clones, 80% to 85% seen once. The receptor was isolated from an elderly woman with COVID-19, enrolled during active disease. The chain combines TRBV5-1 with TRBJ2-5; a weak D match, TRBD1 (5 bases). Sequences were obtained from peripheral blood. DNA for the CDR3: TGCGCCAGCAGCTTGTGGGGCGCACATCAAGAGACCCAGTACTTC. Its translation is CASSLWGAHQETQYF.